This T cell receptor (beta chain) was sequenced during a study of blood T cell repertoires in COVID-19 (dated by TCRdb to the early 2020s). About the full investigation: Collaborator samples came from the United States, Italy and Spain and covered acute and convalescent phases of COVID-19. The repertoires were released in a freely available public database meant as a resource for research on the immune response to SARS-CoV-2. The prospective study material was composed of cDNA or gDNA derived from T cells, B-cell-depleted T cells, or PBMCs. HLA class I and class II types, where available, came from metadata supplied by the sample provider rather than from assay-based typing. The sample metadata nearly always contained a de-identified subject ID, COVID-19 status, age in years and sex. Samples came from the ongoing ImmuneRACE study (first 160 participants) plus 1,254 subjects from 6 global collaborators. Subjects who had been exposed to COVID-19, were actively infected with it, or had recovered from it provided the deeply sampled blood TCRbeta repertoires that made up the dataset. Here is what the overall study found, with its caveats: How much clinical and demographic metadata was included differed by source and by participant, and the metadata was provided uncurated.

TCRbeta CDR3 regions were amplified from genomic DNA using the immunoSEQ Assay, a bias-controlled multiplex PCR. As for the authors' bioinformatics: The number of nucleated cells in each sample was estimated from the amplification of reference gene primers within the assay. To quantify the absolute abundance of each unique TCRbeta CDR3 rearrangement, sequence reads were collapsed and filtered. For each sample, productive Simpson clonality was calculated as the square root of Simpson's diversity index across productive rearrangements. As stored in TCRdb, this immuneACCESS dataset retains in-frame rearrangements with V and J assigned. A fraction of the clones does not appear; measured against another copy, unresolved V genes explain less than half of the discrepancy, and the remainder lacks a known reason. V, J and clone size were drawn from that table, and D and trimming were deduced from the DNA. In all, the sample holds roughly 48,000 clones, and approximately 88% of those were seen once. The ten largest clones take up 50% to 75% of the sample.

V is reduced by 3 bases and J by 3 bases, leaving a spacing of 12 bases between them. The CDR3 sequence holds 14 residues, the cysteine and phenylalanine included. Only the CDR3 part of the read is kept: 42 bases, read in frame from the first base. Per the germline V gene, SGHTA is the CDR1 and FQGNSA is the CDR2. Each collaborating institution followed its own protocols to collect whole blood in K2EDTA tubes. Collaborator samples were shipped for TCRbeta analysis as frozen whole blood, isolated PBMCs, or DNA extracted from either sample type. Worth noting for this clone: Its antigen target is currently unknown. Qualities for individual bases were not recorded, and no much larger clone is one base off.

The sequence was collected from a man between 65 and 80 years old with acute or convalescent COVID-19. This chain joins TRBV7-2 to TRBJ2-7; the D gene is perhaps TRBD2, from 6 matching bases. The sequenced sample consisted of peripheral blood. The CDR3 reads CASSFTGGVYEQYF. The nucleotide sequence is given as TGTGCCAGCAGCTTTACCGGGGGTGTCTACGAGCAGTACTTC.